Sequencing of this TCR beta chain was carried out in a study of CD8+ T cells in alopecia areata. Study-level findings and limits: Many of the expanded lesional clones endured in scalp and blood while on tofacitinib. Scalp clonality decreased significantly with tofacitinib, and so did expanded CD8+ clones among the top 100.

With regard to this clone: The antigen is not known.

Indicated treatment: oral pan-JAK inhibitor, 5-10 mg twice daily. Following RNA extraction, reverse transcription yielded cDNA that acted as the sequencing template. Assay: immunoSEQ multiplex PCR; the TCRdb copy retains only in-frame clones and omits some. The sample has 150,000 or so clones, about 88% seen once. Germline CDR1 is LNHNV and CDR2 is YYDKDF (reference sequence). V was pared by 4 bases and J by 3 bases, with 1 base of the junction left unmatched. The CDR3 totals 14 residues. This clonotype was sampled from a human donor with alopecia areata. The rearrangement joins TRBV15 to TRBJ2-1, with 9 bases matching TRBD1. The specimen comprised CD8+ T cells sorted from blood, sampled at week 4, from a patient treated with tofacitinib. In DNA form, the CDR3 reads TGTGCCACCAGCACGGGACAGGGCTACAATGAGCAGTTCTTC. Protein product: CATSTGQGYNEQFF. The full variable domain, its missing parts supplied by reference TRBV15 and TRBJ2-1, is DAMVIQNPRYQVTQFGKPVTLSCSQTLNHNVMYWYQQKSSQAPKLLFHYYDKDFNNEADTPDNFQSRRPNTSFCFLDIRSPGLGDTAMYLCATSTGQGYNEQFFGPGTRLTVL.